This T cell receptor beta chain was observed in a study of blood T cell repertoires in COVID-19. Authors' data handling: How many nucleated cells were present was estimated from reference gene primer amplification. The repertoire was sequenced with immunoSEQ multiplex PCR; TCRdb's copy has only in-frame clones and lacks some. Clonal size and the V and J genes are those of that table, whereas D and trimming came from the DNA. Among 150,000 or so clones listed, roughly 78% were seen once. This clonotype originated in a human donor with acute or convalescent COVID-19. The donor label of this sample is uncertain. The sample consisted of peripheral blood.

In nucleotides, the CDR3 is TGTGCCAGTAGTACTCCCGTATGGCAATCGAACACTGAAGCTTTCTTT. Residues: CASSTPVWQSNTEAFF. V is TRBV19 and J is TRBJ1-1; D is ambiguous. Germline CDR1 LNHDA, CDR2 SQIVND (reference sequence). The CDR3 loop spans 16 amino acids. V was trimmed by 4 bases and J by 1 base, leaving 16 bases between them.